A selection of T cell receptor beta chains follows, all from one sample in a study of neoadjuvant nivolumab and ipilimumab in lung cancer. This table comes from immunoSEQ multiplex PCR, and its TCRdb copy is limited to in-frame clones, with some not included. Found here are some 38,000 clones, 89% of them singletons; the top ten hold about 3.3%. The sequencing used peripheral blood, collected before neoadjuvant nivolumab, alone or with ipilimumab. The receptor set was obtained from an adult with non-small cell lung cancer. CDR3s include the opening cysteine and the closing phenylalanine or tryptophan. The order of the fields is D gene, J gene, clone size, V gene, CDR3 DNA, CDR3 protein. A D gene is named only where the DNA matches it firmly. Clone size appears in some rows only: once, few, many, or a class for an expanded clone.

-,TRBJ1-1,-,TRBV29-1,TGCAGCGTTGAAGGGTCGTTAGAACAGGGAAGCACTGAAGCTTTCTTT,CSVEGSLEQGSTEAFF
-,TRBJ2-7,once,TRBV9,TGTGCCAGCAGTTTGACATCCGTTGGGAACGAGCAGTACTTC,CASSLTSVGNEQYF
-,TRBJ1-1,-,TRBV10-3,TGTGCCACCCGCCCCGGACACGGTAGAAACACTGAAGCTTTCTTT,CATRPGHGRNTEAFF
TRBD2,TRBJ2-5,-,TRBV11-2,TGTGCCAGCAGCTTGGGAGTAGCGGGGCCCCAAGAGACCCAGTACTTC,CASSLGVAGPQETQYF
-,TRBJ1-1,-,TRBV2,TGTGCCGGCCTCAGGGATATGGCTGAAGCTTTCTTT,CAGLRDMAEAFF
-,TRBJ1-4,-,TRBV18,TGTGCCAGCTCACCAGTATTGGCAGGGAATCTCGCTAATGAAAAACTGTTTTTT,CASSPVLAGNLANEKLFF
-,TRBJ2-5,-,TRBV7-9,TGTGCCAGCAGTTCAGGAATAGGACTACCAGAGACCCAGTACTTC,CASSSGIGLPETQYF
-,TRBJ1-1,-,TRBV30,TGTGCCACCACAGGATACCTTGTCTATGAAGCTTTCTTT,CATTGYLVYEAFF
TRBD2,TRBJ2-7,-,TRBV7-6,TGTGCCAGCAGCTTAGAGACTAGCGACTACGAGCAGTACTTC,CASSLETSDYEQYF
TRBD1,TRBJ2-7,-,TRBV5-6,TGTGCCAGCAGCGAAGGGACAGGGAGGAACGAGCAGTACTTC,CASSEGTGRNEQYF
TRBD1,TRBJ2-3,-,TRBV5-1,TGCGCCAGCAGCTCCGAAGGTGATAGGACAGGGGGAAAAGGCGTTCTCACAGATACGCAGTATTTT,CASSSEGDRTGGKGVLTDTQYF
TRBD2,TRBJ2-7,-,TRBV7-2,TGTGCCAGCAGCAGCTCCGGGGTAGCGGGAACCTACGAGCAGTACTTC,CASSSSGVAGTYEQYF
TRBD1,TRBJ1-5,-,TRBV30,TGTGCCTGGAGTAAAGCAGGGGGCAATGATGGTCAGCCCCAGCATTTT,CAWSKAGGNDGQPQHF
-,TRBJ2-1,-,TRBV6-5,TGTGCCAGCAGAGAGCGGGCCCCCGGTGAGCAGTTCTTC,CASRERAPGEQFF
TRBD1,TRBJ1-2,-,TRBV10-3,TGTGCCATCAGGGGACAGGGGACAAACTATGGCTACACCTTC,CAIRGQGTNYGYTF
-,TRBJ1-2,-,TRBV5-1,TGCGCCAGCAGCCAAAATAACCCGGTGGAGAACTATGGCTACACCTTC,CASSQNNPVENYGYTF
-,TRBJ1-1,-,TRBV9,TGTGCCAGCAGCCCCCGTTGGACGGGGGCGAATGAAGCTTTCTTT,CASSPRWTGANEAFF
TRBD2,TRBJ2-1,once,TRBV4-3,TGCGCCAGCAGCCAAGACAGCGGGAGGCGCAATGAGCAGTTCTTC,CASSQDSGRRNEQFF
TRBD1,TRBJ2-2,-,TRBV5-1,TGCGCCAGCAGTTGGGACAGGGGTCTGACCGGGGAGCTGTTTTTT,CASSWDRGLTGELFF
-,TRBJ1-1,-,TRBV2,TGTGCCAGCAATCGGCGAGAGGGCATGAACACTGAAGCTTTCTTT,CASNRREGMNTEAFF
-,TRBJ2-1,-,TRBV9,TGTGCCAGCAGCGTAGGGTCTGAGCAGTTCTTC,CASSVGSEQFF
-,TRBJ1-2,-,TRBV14,TGTGCCAGCAGCCAAGAGCGGGTTTTCGGCTACACCTTC,CASSQERVFGYTF
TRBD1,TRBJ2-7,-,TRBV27,TGTGCCAGCAGTTTAGGGACAGGAAACTCCTACGAGCAGTACTTC,CASSLGTGNSYEQYF
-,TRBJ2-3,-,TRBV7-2,TGTGCCAGCAGCTACCTGGGGGGCGCCACGACAGATACGCAGTATTTT,CASSYLGGATTDTQYF
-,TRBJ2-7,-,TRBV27,TGTGCCAGCACTATGACTGATCAACACTCCTACGAGCAGTACTTC,CASTMTDQHSYEQYF
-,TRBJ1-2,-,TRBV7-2,TGTGCCAGCAGCTTCACGGACGGGGGCGGGTATGGCTACACCTTC,CASSFTDGGGYGYTF
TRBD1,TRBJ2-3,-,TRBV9,TGTGCCAGCAGCGCGCTCTCCGGGACAGGGTTCACAGATACGCAGTATTTT,CASSALSGTGFTDTQYF
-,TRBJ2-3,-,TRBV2,TGTGCCAGCAGAGACAGGTGGATCTTCACAGATACGCAGTATTTT,CASRDRWIFTDTQYF
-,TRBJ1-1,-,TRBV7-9,TGTGCCAGCAGCTTAGACGTGGGTATGGCTGAAGCTTTCTTT,CASSLDVGMAEAFF
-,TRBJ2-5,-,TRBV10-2,TGCGCCAGCAGTGAGTCGAACCTTTTGGAGACCCAGTACTTC,CASSESNLLETQYF
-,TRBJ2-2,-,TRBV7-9,TGTGCCAAGGCTGACAGTCCGAACACCGGGGAGCTGTTTTTT,CAKADSPNTGELFF
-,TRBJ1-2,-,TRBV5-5,TGTGCCAGCAGCTTGGGGGCGCCCCGGCACTATGGCTACACCTTC,CASSLGAPRHYGYTF
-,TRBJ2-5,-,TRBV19,TGTGCCAGTAGTCCGCGGGGTCCAGAGACCCAGTACTTC,CASSPRGPETQYF
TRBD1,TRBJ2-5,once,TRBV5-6,TGTGCCAGCAGTTCCGCCGGGACAGGGGGGGGAGGAGAGACCCAGTACTTC,CASSSAGTGGGGETQYF
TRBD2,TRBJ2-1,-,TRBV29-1,TGCAGCGTTGAAGAAGCTCGACTAGCGGGAGTGGATGAGCAGTTCTTC,CSVEEARLAGVDEQFF
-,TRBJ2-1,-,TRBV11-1,TGTGCCAGCAGCCCCCGCGATGAGCAGTTCTTC,CASSPRDEQFF
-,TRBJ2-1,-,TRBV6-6,TGTGCCAGCAGTTACCAACCTAGTGGTGAGCAGTTCTTC,CASSYQPSGEQFF
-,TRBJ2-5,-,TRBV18,TGTGCCAGCTCACCGCAAGAGACCCAGTACTTC,CASSPQETQYF
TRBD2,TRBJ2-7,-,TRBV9,TGTGCCAGCAGCCCGATACTAGCGGGAGGTGGGGGCTACGAGCAGTACTTC,CASSPILAGGGGYEQYF
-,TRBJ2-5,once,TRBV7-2,TGTGCCAGCAGCGTTCGACAGTCAGGCGCGGACTTC,CASSVRQSGADF
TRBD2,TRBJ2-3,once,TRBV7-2,TGTGCCAGCAGCTTATCACGACTAGCGGGATCCCCTTATATGCAGTATTTT,CASSLSRLAGSPYMQYF
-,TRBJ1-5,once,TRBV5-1,TGCGCCAGCAGCCAGGCAGGGAGGGGGGGCAATCAGCCCCAGCATTTT,CASSQAGRGGNQPQHF
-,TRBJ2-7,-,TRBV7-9,TGTGCCAGCAGCCTGGCCCCAGGGGTAGCCTACGAGCAGTACTTC,CASSLAPGVAYEQYF
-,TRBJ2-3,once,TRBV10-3,TGTGCCATCAGTGTCGACACTCACACAGATACGCAGTATTTT,CAISVDTHTDTQYF
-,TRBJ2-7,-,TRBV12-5,TGTGCTAGTGGTTTGAACGGGAGAACCTACGAGCAGTACTTC,CASGLNGRTYEQYF